This TCR beta chain emerged from a study of T cells in Graves' hyperthyroidism and ophthalmopathy. TCR beta CDR3 region amplification was performed from RNA transcripts. Primed by the HTBI set, a first-round RT-PCR was run on the TCR CDR3. TCRdb ran MiXCR on the multiplex PCR reads and lists one entry per CDR3 protein. Of a few hundred thousand distinct CDR3 sequences detected, 14% appear once; the ten largest clones hold 20%. General study results and limits: Blood samples included most of the expanded thyroid clonotypes exceeding 0.001.

V gave up 6 bases and J gave up 2 bases; unmatched junction bases: 10. This CDR3 comprises 17 residues. This clonotype was picked up many times. Its antigen is currently unknown. It was approximately 9.7 ml of fresh peripheral blood that supplied the PBMCs. The sequence was obtained from a woman aged 25 to 39 with Graves' ophthalmopathy. The rearrangement uses TRBV12-3 or TRBV12-4 and TRBJ2-4; TRBD2 matches at 10 bases. Sequenced input: blood. CDR3 region: CASSALAGEETKNIQYF. The CDR3 DNA sequence: TGTGCCAGCAGCGCCCTAGCGGGAGAGGAGACCAAAAACATTCAGTACTTC.